Below, 16 T cell receptor beta chains from the same sample are listed, as sequenced in a study of human CD4 T cells and Enterobacteriaceae (dated by TCRdb to the early 2020s). Memory CD4+ T cells, defined as all CD4+ cells other than CD45RA+CCR7+CD95- naive cells, were FACS-sorted on a FACSAria III to a purity of over 95%. Libraries were constructed by the immunoSEQ multiplex PCR assay. TCRdb re-hosts the immuneACCESS table, in-frame sequences only. Its copies lack some clones; in the studies checked, an unresolved V gene accounts for under half of them, and the cause for the rest is not known. Within this sample are about 29,000 clones, with roughly 80% of them counted one time only. Roughly 0.96% of the sample goes to the ten largest clones. Material for sequencing was memory CD4+ T cells from blood. Sample cell subset or site, as interpreted from the label and publication: total memory CD4 T cells sorted directly ex vivo, unstimulated. The receptors were sampled from a human donor in good health.

The V call is TRBV6-5, the J call TRBJ2-6; D unclear. The length of the CDR3 is 14 residues. The germline V gene has CDR1 MNHEY and CDR2 SVGAGI. The germline V and J ends were trimmed by 0 bases and 3 bases, with 3 bases remaining between them. The CDR3, as DNA: TGTGCCAGCAGTTACTCAGGTGGGGCCAACGTCCTGACTTTC. Its protein product is CASSYSGGANVLTF.

The genes are TRBV21-1 and TRBJ1-3. TRBV21-1 is labeled a pseudogene. The CDR3 is 16 amino acids. The CDR3 bases are TGTGCCAGCAGCTTTGGCCGGCAGGAGGATGGAAACACCATATATTTT. Translating it yields CASSFGRQEDGNTIYF.

The genes are TRBV6-1 and TRBJ2-3; the D is unclear. Germline-derived CDR1 and CDR2 are MNHNS and SASEGT. This CDR3 has 14 residues. Between the trimmed V and J ends, which lost 3 bases and 6 bases, there was a span of 13 bases. The CDR3 bases are TGTGCCAGCAGTGATGGTAGGGTGGGGGATACGCAGTATTTT. Protein: CASSDGRVGDTQYF.

V is TRBV27 and J is TRBJ2-3, with TRBD2 as a possible D gene (6 bases). Per the germline V gene, CDR1 is MNHEY and CDR2 is SMNVEV (reference sequence). CDR3 length equals 15 residues. Trimming took off 6 bases at V and 0 bases at J, with 13 bases between the two ends. CDR3 protein: CASSRRRASTDTQYF. The DNA of the CDR3 is TGTGCCAGCAGCCGACGGAGGGCTAGCACAGATACGCAGTATTTT.

The DNA of the CDR3 is TGTGCCAGCAGCTTAGCGGGATCCGAGCAGTACTTC. Encoded protein: CASSLAGSEQYF. This sequence joins TRBV7-9 and TRBJ2-7; D is uncertain. With 0 bases removed from V and 6 bases from J, the gap between germline ends came to 6 bases. This CDR3 contains 12 residues. CDR1 is SEHNR, CDR2 FQNEAQ, per germline (reference sequence).

V usage is TRBV7-9 and J usage is TRBJ2-3; D unclear. Germline V gene sequence: CDR1 SEHNR, CDR2 FQNEAQ (reference sequence). The germline V and J ends were trimmed by 10 bases and 0 bases, with 17 bases remaining between them. The CDR3 covers 15 residues. CDR3 region: CATPKAATSTDTQYF. In nucleotides, the CDR3 is TGTGCCACCCCCAAGGCAGCAACTAGCACAGATACGCAGTATTTT.

This clone showed up just once. The chain combines TRBV10-2 with TRBJ2-5; D not certain. The CDR3 sequence is 15 residues long. The germline V gene has CDR1 WSHSY and CDR2 SAAADI. The ends were cut back, 7 bases at V and 2 bases at J, with 17 bases in the middle. CDR3: CASTLGNGVQETQYF. The CDR3 DNA follows: TGCGCCAGCACGCTGGGAAATGGAGTACAAGAGACCCAGTACTTC.

V usage is TRBV13 and J usage is TRBJ2-5; possible D gene TRBD2, 5 bases. Trimming took 2 bases from V and 1 from J, leaving 8 bases between them. There are 14 residues in the CDR3. Germline V gene lookup returns CDR1 PRHDT and CDR2 FYEKMQ (reference sequence). This CDR3 reads CASSLLATQETQYF. The CDR3 nucleotides are TGTGCCAGCAGCTTACTAGCCACCCAAGAGACCCAGTACTTC.

This chain joins TRBV7-2 and TRBJ2-3; 10 positions agree with TRBD2. Per the germline V gene, CDR1 is SGHTA and CDR2 is FQGNSA. J was trimmed by 6 bases and V by 2 bases; bases with no gene match: 11. The CDR3 has 17 amino acids. For the CDR3, the DNA is TGTGCCAGCAGCTTATGGGGTTCTAGCGGGGGTAGGGATACGCAGTATTTT. Translated: CASSLWGSSGGRDTQYF. The entire variable domain, with the rest obtained from reference TRBV7-2 and TRBJ2-3, is as follows: GAGVSQSPSNKVTEKGKDVELRCDPISGHTALYWYRQSLGQGLEFLIYFQGNSAPDKSGLPSDRFSAERTGGSVSTLTIQRTQQEDSAVYLCASSLWGSSGGRDTQYFGPGTRLTVL.

This clone was counted between two and nine times. This chain uses TRBV4-2 with TRBJ1-5; 7 nucleotides align to TRBD1. Per germline, CDR1 LGHNA and CDR2 YNFKEQ. With V trimmed by 0 bases and J by 5 bases, 4 bases remained unmatched. The CDR3 runs 15 residues. The CDR3: CASSQDGGGDQPQHF. Here the CDR3 DNA reads TGTGCCAGCAGCCAAGACGGAGGGGGCGATCAGCCCCAGCATTTT.

In its sample, this clone was seen a few times. The chain has TRBV29-1 and TRBJ1-1; the D gene is possibly TRBD1 (5 bases). The CDR3 is made up of 11 amino acids. With 8 bases removed from V and 1 base from J, the gap between germline ends came to 8 bases. Germline-derived CDR1 and CDR2 are SQVTM and ANQGSEA. In nucleotides, the CDR3 is TGCAGCTCACAGGAGAACACTGAAGCTTTCTTT. Its translation: CSSQENTEAFF.

This rearrangement joins TRBV30 to TRBJ1-2; 7 bases match TRBD1. The CDR3 is 11 residues long. V trimming: 7 bases; J trimming: 4 bases; junction bases outside the gene matches: 3. From germline, CDR1 is GTSNPN and CDR2 SVGIG (reference sequence). Here the CDR3 DNA reads TGTGCCTCCCACAGGGGCTATGGCTACACCTTC. It encodes CASHRGYGYTF.

V gene TRBV19 combines with J gene TRBJ2-7; TRBD2 might be the D (5 bases). In germline, CDR1 is LNHDA, CDR2 SQIVND (reference sequence). The CDR3 is 15 amino acids. The V end was cut by 5 bases, the J end by 4 bases, with 18 bases between. CDR3 amino acids: CASSSAGLERYEQYF. In DNA form, the CDR3 reads TGTGCCAGTAGTTCCGCGGGCTTAGAAAGGTACGAGCAGTACTTC.

The table lists this clone with a count of one. This chain links TRBV7-9 with TRBJ1-2, with D unclear. This CDR3 has 15 amino acids. V lost 1 base and J lost 2, with 11 bases in between. The germline V gene has CDR1 SEHNR and CDR2 FQNEAQ (reference sequence). In DNA, the CDR3 is TGTGCCAGCAGCTTAGGTTCTGGACTGAACTATGGCTACACCTTC. It specifies CASSLGSGLNYGYTF. Full variable domain (remainder filled in from reference TRBV7-9 and TRBJ1-2): DTGVSQNPRHKITKRGQNVTFRCDPISEHNRLYWYRQTLGQGPEFLTYFQNEAQLEKSRLLSDRFSAERPKGSFSTLEIQRTEQGDSAMYLCASSLGSGLNYGYTFGSGTRLTVV.

This clone was observed a few times. The CDR3: CASSLRWSGQPQHF. The DNA for the CDR3 is TGTGCCAGCAGCTTGCGCTGGTCTGGTCAGCCCCAGCATTTT. The rearrangement uses TRBV5-4 and TRBJ1-5; D is unresolved. Trimming shortened V by 1 base and J by 6 bases, and 11 bases separated the two germline ends. This CDR3 has 14 residues. The germline V gene encodes CDR1 SGHNT and CDR2 YYREEE (reference sequence).

CDR3 nucleotides: TGCGCCAGCAGACCCGGGGAAGGGGCGAGCTATGGCTACACCTTC. Translation: CASRPGEGASYGYTF. The gene calls are TRBV5-1 and TRBJ1-2, with D possibly TRBD1 on 5 matching bases. The V end was cut by 5 bases, the J end by 4 bases, with 18 bases between. The CDR3 is made up of 15 amino acids. CDR1 is SGHRS, CDR2 YFSETQ, per germline. The entire variable domain, with the rest obtained from reference TRBV5-1 and TRBJ1-2, is as follows: KAGVTQTPRYLIKTRGQQVTLSCSPISGHRSVSWYQQTPGQGLQFLFEYFSETQRNKGNFPGRFSGRQFSNSRSEMNVSTLELGDSALYLCASRPGEGASYGYTFGSGTRLTVV.